This is a list of T cell receptor beta chains from one sample in a study of T-cell memory formation after mild COVID-19. TCRdb called the 5' RACE reads again in MiXCR, with one record for every CDR3 protein. The profile shows 150,000 to 200,000 distinct CDR3 sequences, roughly 15% of them singletons. What was sequenced was PBMCs or a T cell subset sorted from them (not recorded which). Source of these receptors: an adult woman who had mild COVID-19 (a few samples of this study predate the infection). Cell type and time point are not known. The CDR3 runs from the conserved cysteine through the conserved F or W. A D gene is named only where the DNA matches it firmly. Expanded clones are given a class, and other clones once, few, many or no size at all.

.	TRBV21-1	TRBJ2-7	.	CASSGGRSHEQYF	TGTGCCAGCAGTGGGGGGAGAAGCCACGAGCAGTACTTC
.	TRBV5-1	TRBJ1-2	few	CASSLDGNYGYTF	TGCGCCAGCAGCTTGGACGGGAACTATGGCTACACCTTC
.	TRBV5-1	TRBJ2-6	.	CASSLDPANSGANVLTF	TGCGCCAGCAGCTTGGACCCAGCTAACTCTGGGGCCAACGTCCTGACTTTC
.	TRBV7-2	TRBJ2-2	few	CASSVQNTHTGELFF	TGTGCCAGCAGCGTACAGAATACGCACACCGGGGAGCTGTTTTTT
TRBD1	TRBV12-3/TRBV12-4	TRBJ2-2	few	CASSGAEGTGMAGELFF	TGTGCCAGCAGCGGGGCAGAGGGGACAGGGATGGCCGGGGAGCTGTTTTTT
TRBD2	TRBV3-1	TRBJ2-2	.	CASRPTSGFHTGELFF	TGTGCCAGCAGACCGACTAGCGGATTTCACACCGGGGAGCTGTTTTTT
.	TRBV7-2	TRBJ1-1	few	CASSRRVRAETEAFF	TGTGCCAGCAGCCGGAGAGTTAGGGCGGAAACTGAAGCTTTCTTT
.	TRBV6-2/TRBV6-3	TRBJ2-1	few	CASSQSPREQFF	TGTGCCAGCAGCCAGAGCCCCAGGGAGCAGTTCTTC
TRBD2	TRBV29-1	TRBJ2-3	few	CSVARTRSSTDTQYF	TGCAGCGTGGCCCGGACTAGGTCTAGCACAGATACGCAGTATTTT
TRBD2	TRBV4-1	TRBJ2-1	.	CASSLGLAAENEQFF	TGCGCCAGCAGCCTTGGACTAGCGGCGGAGAATGAGCAGTTCTTC
TRBD2	TRBV13	TRBJ2-5	.	CASSLWTSGRGKTQYF	TGTGCCAGCAGCTTGTGGACTAGCGGGAGGGGGAAGACCCAGTACTTC
.	TRBV5-5	TRBJ1-1	.	CASNIPNTEAFF	TGTGCCAGCAACATTCCGAACACTGAAGCTTTCTTT
.	TRBV15	TRBJ1-4	many	CATSRDPGTAAMGELFF	TGTGCCACCAGCAGAGATCCCGGGACGGCGGCTATGGGAGAACTGTTTTTT
TRBD2	TRBV5-1	TRBJ2-1	few	CASSLIQTSGRNEQFF	TGCGCCAGCAGCTTGATCCAGACTAGCGGGAGGAATGAGCAGTTCTTC
TRBD1	TRBV24-1	TRBJ2-1	.	CATSPSQGASYNEQFF	TGTGCCACCAGTCCCTCACAGGGGGCGTCCTACAATGAGCAGTTCTTC
TRBD2	TRBV13	TRBJ2-1	few	CASSSLSSGSSPHNEQFF	TGTGCCAGCAGTTCTCTCTCTAGCGGGAGTAGTCCCCACAATGAGCAGTTCTTC
TRBD2	TRBV9	TRBJ2-2	.	CASSPRDYRTGELFF	TGTGCCAGCAGCCCCCGGGACTACCGCACCGGGGAGCTGTTTTTT
.	TRBV25-1	TRBJ2-7	.	CASSASGTFKQYF	TGTGCCAGCAGTGCATCCGGGACTTTCAAGCAGTACTTC
TRBD1	TRBV27	TRBJ2-1	few	CASSRDRAQYNEQFF	TGTGCCAGCAGTCGGGACAGGGCCCAGTACAATGAGCAGTTCTTC
TRBD1	TRBV20-1	TRBJ2-1	few	CSGTTGGSYNEQFF	TGCAGTGGGACGACAGGGGGCTCCTACAATGAGCAGTTCTTC
.	TRBV7-6	TRBJ1-6	.	CASSSQESYNSPLHF	TGTGCCAGCAGCTCCCAGGAGTCCTATAATTCACCCCTCCACTTT
TRBD1	TRBV5-1	TRBJ1-2	.	CASSQGAGGYTF	TGCGCCAGCAGCCAGGGGGCAGGTGGCTACACCTTC
TRBD1	TRBV4-3	TRBJ1-2	.	CASSETTGPIVGYTF	TGCGCCAGCAGCGAAACGACAGGGCCCATCGTTGGCTACACCTTC
TRBD2	TRBV4-1	TRBJ2-3	.	CASSQLGLAVTDTQYF	TGCGCCAGCAGCCAACTTGGACTAGCGGTCACAGATACGCAGTATTTT
.	TRBV20-1	TRBJ2-3	.	CSVPAGHTDTQYF	TGCAGTGTGCCCGCGGGGCACACAGATACGCAGTATTTT
.	TRBV11-2	TRBJ2-3	few	CASSFEGSLTDTQYF	TGTGCCAGCAGCTTTGAGGGGTCCCTCACAGATACGCAGTATTTT
.	TRBV12-3/TRBV12-4	TRBJ1-5	few	CASSYSWNSNQPQHF	TGTGCCAGCAGTTACTCTTGGAATAGCAATCAGCCCCAGCATTTT
.	TRBV30	TRBJ1-5	many	CAWSARGGVNNQPQHF	TGTGCCTGGAGCGCCCGAGGTGGGGTGAACAATCAGCCCCAGCATTTT
TRBD2	TRBV12-3/TRBV12-4	TRBJ2-3	few	CASSPLAGDSRQYF	TGTGCCAGCAGTCCTCTAGCGGGGGACTCTAGGCAGTATTTT
.	TRBV5-1	TRBJ2-1	.	CASSLAPGGPGEQFF	TGCGCCAGCAGCTTGGCACCCGGGGGGCCGGGTGAGCAGTTCTTC
.	TRBV7-8	TRBJ2-1	few	CASSPTVGSYNEQFF	TGTGCCAGCAGCCCTACGGTGGGCTCCTACAATGAGCAGTTCTTC
TRBD1	TRBV20-1	TRBJ2-5	.	CSAWTGPVAYQETQYF	TGCAGTGCTTGGACAGGACCTGTGGCCTACCAAGAGACCCAGTACTTC
.	TRBV7-9	TRBJ1-5	few	CASSLAGQGFYQPQHF	TGTGCCAGCAGCTTAGCTGGCCAGGGTTTCTATCAGCCCCAGCATTTT
.	TRBV9	TRBJ2-5	few	CASSVGPMETQYF	TGTGCCAGCAGCGTCGGGCCTATGGAGACCCAGTACTTC
.	TRBV5-8	TRBJ2-2	few	CASSFMRGHSTGELFF	TGTGCCAGCAGCTTCATGAGAGGGCATTCCACCGGGGAGCTGTTTTTT
.	TRBV7-2	TRBJ1-2	.	CASSLARDYGYTF	TGTGCCAGCAGCTTAGCGAGAGACTATGGCTACACCTTC
.	TRBV2	TRBJ2-7	many	CASSESRQGTEQYF	TGTGCCAGCAGTGAATCTCGGCAGGGAACCGAGCAGTACTTC
.	TRBV24-1	TRBJ2-2	.	CATSSSGAGELFF	TGTGCCACCAGTTCCTCGGGGGCCGGGGAGCTGTTTTTT
.	TRBV7-9	TRBJ2-1	.	CASSLGGLIYNEQFF	TGTGCCAGCAGCTTGGGGGGGCTCATCTACAATGAGCAGTTCTTC
.	TRBV12-3/TRBV12-4	TRBJ2-1	.	CASSLISDEQFF	TGTGCCAGCAGTCTAATATCTGATGAGCAGTTCTTC
TRBD2	TRBV5-6	TRBJ2-3	few	CASSLEFRLAGSTDTQYF	TGTGCCAGCAGCTTGGAATTTCGGCTAGCGGGGAGCACAGATACGCAGTATTTT
TRBD1	TRBV5-4	TRBJ2-2	few	CASSLAGQTAGELFF	TGTGCCAGCAGCTTGGCGGGACAGACCGCCGGGGAGCTGTTTTTT
.	TRBV12-2	TRBJ2-7	.	CASRYQKGGYEQYF	TGTGCAAGTCGCTACCAAAAAGGGGGCTACGAGCAGTACTTC
.	TRBV7-2	TRBJ2-5	.	CASSSSQGHQETQYF	TGTGCCAGCAGTTCCTCCCAGGGCCACCAAGAGACCCAGTACTTC
.	TRBV12-3/TRBV12-4	TRBJ2-7	.	CASSWDPIYEQYF	TGTGCCAGCAGTTGGGACCCTATTTACGAGCAGTACTTC
.	TRBV21-1	TRBJ1-1	few	CASSKCGRGGPDTEAFF	TGTGCCAGCAGCAAATGTGGAAGGGGCGGTCCGGACACTGAAGCTTTCTTT
.	TRBV5-6	TRBJ2-7	few	CASSLAQGSYEQYF	TGTGCCAGCAGCTTGGCCCAGGGGAGCTACGAGCAGTACTTC
.	TRBV12-3/TRBV12-4	TRBJ1-2	.	CASSFLYTSNYGYTF	TGTGCCAGCAGTTTTTTGTACACTTCTAACTATGGCTACACCTTC
TRBD2	TRBV29-1	TRBJ2-7	few	CSVEDSGTSGYEQYF	TGCAGCGTTGAAGATTCCGGGACTAGCGGTTACGAGCAGTACTTC
.	TRBV9	TRBJ1-3	.	CASSGNLLDRAGNTIYF	TGTGCCAGCAGCGGAAATCTCCTCGACAGAGCTGGAAACACCATATATTTT
.	TRBV7-9	TRBJ1-1	few	CASSLEGGVNTEAFF	TGTGCCAGCAGCTTAGAGGGCGGGGTGAACACTGAAGCTTTCTTT
.	TRBV7-9	TRBJ1-6	.	CASSQPATAGHNSPLHF	TGTGCCAGCAGCCAGCCGGCGACAGCGGGGCATAATTCACCCCTCCACTTT